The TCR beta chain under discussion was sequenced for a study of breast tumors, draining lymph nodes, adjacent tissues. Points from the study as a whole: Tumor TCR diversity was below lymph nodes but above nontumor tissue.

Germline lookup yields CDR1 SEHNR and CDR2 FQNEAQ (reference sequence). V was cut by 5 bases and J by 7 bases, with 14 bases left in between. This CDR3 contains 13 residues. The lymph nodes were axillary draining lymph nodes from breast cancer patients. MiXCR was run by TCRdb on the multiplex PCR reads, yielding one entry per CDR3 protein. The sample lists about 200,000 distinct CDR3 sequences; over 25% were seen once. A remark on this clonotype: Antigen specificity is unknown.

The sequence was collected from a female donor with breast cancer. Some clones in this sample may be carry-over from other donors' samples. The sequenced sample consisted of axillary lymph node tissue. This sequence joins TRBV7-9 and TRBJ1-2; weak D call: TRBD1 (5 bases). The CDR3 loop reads CASSLSGGGGYTF. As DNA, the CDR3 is TGTGCCAGCAGCCTATCGGGGGGGGGTGGCTACACCTTC.